The 17 T cell receptor beta chains below all came from one sample that was sequenced in a study of blood T cell repertoires in COVID-19. Here immunoSEQ multiplex PCR was the method, and the copy in TCRdb shows in-frame clones only, minus some. Counted here are hundreds of thousands of clones, roughly 80% occurring once; the ten biggest clones make up 2.6%. The specimen sequenced was peripheral blood. These receptors were collected from a woman in her seventies with active or convalescent COVID-19.

The genes are TRBV25-1 and TRBJ1-2; D may be TRBD1 (5 bases). The CDR3 is 15 residues long. Germline V gene lookup returns CDR1 MGHDK and CDR2 SYGVNS. The V and J ends lost 1 base and 3 bases respectively, with 12 bases between them. The chain's CDR3 is CASSEFTGDHYGYTF. The CDR3 bases are TGTGCCAGCAGTGAATTTACGGGGGACCACTATGGCTACACCTTC.

The sample holds one count of this clone. The chain combines TRBV2 with TRBJ2-1, with 12 bases matching TRBD2. CDR1 and CDR2 from the germline V gene are SNHLY and FYNNEI. The CDR3 contains 15 residues. V was clipped by 4 bases and J by 5 bases; unmatched bases: 3. Here the CDR3 reads CASSVRTSGDNEQFF. The CDR3 DNA reads as TGTGCCAGCAGTGTGCGGACTAGCGGGGACAATGAGCAGTTCTTC.

This chain connects TRBV11-2 to TRBJ2-7; 8 nucleotides align to TRBD2. CDR1 is SGHAT and CDR2 is FQNNGV in the germline V gene. CDR3 size: 16 residues. The V gene end was trimmed by 5 bases and the J gene end by 1 base; junction bases not matched to a gene: 10. CDR3 DNA: TGTGCCAGCAGCCTCTCCGGTATAGCGGGATCCTACGAGCAGTACTTC. Translation gives CASSLSGIAGSYEQYF.

The chain has TRBV2 and TRBJ2-3, with 11 bases fitting TRBD2. There are 17 residues in the CDR3. The junction had 6 bases not matched to a gene; V was cut back by 3 bases and J by 1 base. Germline CDR1 SNHLY, CDR2 FYNNEI. The CDR3 sequence: CASSEGAGLAGTDTQYF. DNA for the CDR3: TGTGCCAGCAGTGAGGGGGCGGGACTAGCGGGCACAGATACGCAGTATTTT.

The chain uses TRBV7-2 and TRBJ2-5, with D perhaps matching TRBD2 (5 bases). V was pared by 0 bases and J by 4 bases, with 9 bases between. CDR1 is SGHTA and CDR2 is FQGNSA in the germline V gene. The CDR3 has 14 residues. The CDR3 coding sequence is TGTGCCAGCAGCTTAGCGCCGGGGATAGAGACCCAGTACTTC. Its translation is CASSLAPGIETQYF.

This chain links TRBV18 with TRBJ2-5; 7 nucleotides line up with TRBD2. The CDR3 is 15 residues long. Germline CDR1 KGHSH, CDR2 LQKENI. V lost 1 base to trimming and J lost 5 bases; unmatched junction nucleotides: 7. CDR3 sequence (DNA): TGTGCCAGCTCACCACTCGACTCAGCGGGGGAGACCCAGTACTTC. Amino acids: CASSPLDSAGETQYF.

The chain joins TRBV28 to TRBJ2-7; D gene uncertain. The CDR3 has 14 residues. The germline V gene has CDR1 MDHEN and CDR2 SYDVKM. The V and J ends lost 5 bases and 2 bases respectively, with 13 bases between them. This CDR3 reads CASSGERTTYEQYF. In DNA, the CDR3 is TGTGCCAGCAGTGGAGAAAGAACAACCTACGAGCAGTACTTC.

This chain links TRBV7-9 with TRBJ2-5; 14 nucleotides match TRBD2. The CDR3 runs to 16 residues. The germline V gene has CDR1 SEHNR and CDR2 FQNEAQ (reference sequence). The V gene end was trimmed by 5 bases and the J gene end by 4 bases; junction bases not matched to a gene: 6. The CDR3 sequence is CASSQKGLAGVETQYF. CDR3 DNA sequence: TGTGCCAGCAGCCAGAAGGGACTAGCGGGAGTAGAGACCCAGTACTTC.

The CDR3 DNA follows: TGTGCCAGCAGCTTAGCGGGGACAGCTTTCTCCTACGAGCAGTACTTC. This sequence encodes CASSLAGTAFSYEQYF. The gene calls are TRBV7-2 and TRBJ2-7; 7 positions match TRBD1. V lost 0 bases to trimming and J lost 0 bases; unmatched junction nucleotides: 5. Germline V gene lookup returns CDR1 SGHTA and CDR2 FQGNSA. This CDR3 has 16 amino acids.

This clone was picked up a small number of times. The chain employs TRBV7-3 and TRBJ2-2; D not resolved. Germline V gives CDR1 SGHTA, CDR2 FQGTGA. The length of the CDR3 is 16 residues. V gave up 0 bases and J gave up 7 bases, with 15 bases separating them. This CDR3 reads CASSLTYSNPHGELFF. Here the CDR3 DNA reads TGTGCCAGCAGCTTAACATATAGCAACCCCCACGGGGAGCTGTTTTTT.

The chain joins TRBV18 to TRBJ1-6, with 7 bases matching TRBD1. CDR3 size: 15 residues. Trimming took 4 bases from V and 8 from J; bases not matched to a gene: 8. Germline V gene data show CDR1 as KGHSH and CDR2 as LQKENI. The CDR3 bases are TGTGCCAGCTCACTATCCGGGACAGCTCATTCACCCCTCCACTTT. This translates into CASSLSGTAHSPLHF.

CDR3 in amino acids: CASSRTGTGNSPLHF. The CDR3 DNA sequence: TGTGCCAGCAGCCGAACCGGGACAGGAAATTCACCCCTCCACTTT. J is TRBJ1-6 and V is TRBV3-1 (or the pseudogene TRBV3-2); 8 bases align to TRBD1. Germline CDR1 is LGHDT and CDR2 is YNNKEL (reference sequence). The J segment lost 7 bases and the V segment lost 4 bases, leaving 6 bases of the junction unmatched. The CDR3 length is 15 residues.

The CDR3 spells CASSGRDNYGYTF. The DNA of the CDR3 is TGTGCCAGCAGTGGGAGAGACAACTATGGCTACACCTTC. The V call is TRBV25-1, the J call TRBJ1-2; D is uncertain. The V end was cut by 4 bases, the J end by 2 bases, with 8 bases between. CDR1 and CDR2 from the germline V gene are MGHDK and SYGVNS. This CDR3 has 13 residues.

This chain links TRBV6-6 with TRBJ2-7; 11 bases fit TRBD2. This CDR3 has 14 amino acids. Germline V gene lookup returns CDR1 MNHNY and CDR2 SVGAGI (reference sequence). J lost 2 bases, V lost 8 bases, and 5 bases had no gene match. CDR3 sequence (DNA): TGTGCCAGCGTACTAGCGGGGGAGCCCTACGAGCAGTACTTC. Residues: CASVLAGEPYEQYF.

The rearrangement uses TRBV3-1 (or the pseudogene TRBV3-2) and TRBJ2-1; D unclear. From germline, CDR1 is LGHDT and CDR2 YNNKEL (reference sequence). CDR3 length equals 14 residues. Trimming took 1 base from V and 10 from J, leaving 14 bases between them. CDR3 coding DNA: TGTGCCAGCAGCCAAGTTTCCACGGGTGGGGAGCAGTTCTTC. Translated: CASSQVSTGGEQFF.

The chain uses TRBV18 and TRBJ1-5, with TRBD1 identical over 7 bases. The ends lost 2 bases at V and 11 bases at J; junction bases unmatched: 9. Germline lookup yields CDR1 KGHSH and CDR2 LQKENI. There are 14 residues in the CDR3. CDR3 residues: CASSPGTDPRTQHF. The CDR3 DNA sequence: TGTGCCAGCTCACCAGGGACAGACCCCAGGACCCAGCATTTT.

The gene calls are TRBV7-9 and TRBJ1-2, with 9 bases fitting TRBD1. V shed 5 bases, J shed 3 bases, and the junction held 7 bases outside the gene matches. Germline lookup yields CDR1 SEHNR and CDR2 FQNEAQ (reference sequence). The CDR3 has 15 amino acids. This CDR3 reads CASSPWDRVDYGYTF. CDR3 DNA sequence: TGTGCCAGCAGCCCTTGGGACAGGGTAGACTATGGCTACACCTTC.